The next 14 T cell receptor beta chains were all read from a single sample in a study of T-cell memory formation after mild COVID-19. TCRdb re-analysed the 5' RACE reads in MiXCR, keeping a single row per CDR3 protein. The sample holds fewer than 700,000 distinct CDR3 sequences, less than 25% seen once. The sequencing input was PBMCs or a T cell subset sorted from them (not recorded which). These receptors were collected from an adult woman who had mild COVID-19 (a few samples of this study predate the infection). Cell type and time point are not known.

The rearrangement uses TRBV24-1 and TRBJ2-1; possible D gene TRBD1, 6 bases. CDR1 and CDR2 from the germline V gene are KGHDR and SFDVKD. This CDR3 is built from 12 residues. Trimming took off 3 bases at V and 14 bases at J, with 13 bases between the two ends. The CDR3 here is CATSDNRDKEFF. CDR3 nucleotide sequence: TGTGCCACCAGTGATAACCGGGACAAAGAGTTCTTC.

The table lists this clonotype with many counts. The genes are TRBV6-5 and TRBJ2-1; 11 bases fit TRBD2. V shed 4 bases, J shed 6 bases, and the junction held 8 bases outside the gene matches. Germline V gives CDR1 MNHEY, CDR2 SVGAGI. This CDR3 comprises 16 residues. Written as DNA, the CDR3 is TGTGCCAGCAGTTTTCCCACTAGCGGGAGAGTCAATGAGCAGTTCTTC. Its translation is CASSFPTSGRVNEQFF.

The chain joins TRBV18 to TRBJ2-3, with D perhaps TRBD1 (6 bases). CDR3 length: 17 residues. Deletions cut 6 bases from V and 1 base from J, with 20 bases between. CDR1 is KGHSH, CDR2 LQKENI, per germline. The CDR3 nucleotides are TGTGCCAGCTCCCAATCCTCCGGGACACGCCGCACAGATACGCAGTATTTT. It codes for CASSQSSGTRRTDTQYF.

This clonotype has more than one count but fewer than ten. This chain uses TRBV12-3 or TRBV12-4 with TRBJ2-1; TRBD2 aligns across 7 bases. This CDR3 contains 16 residues. The V gene end was trimmed by 5 bases and the J gene end by 0 bases; junction bases not matched to a gene: 7. The CDR3 DNA follows: TGTGCCAGCAGTCAAAGAGGCGGGAGCTCCTACAATGAGCAGTTCTTC. It yields the protein CASSQRGGSSYNEQFF.

This clonotype was detected a few times. This chain joins TRBV15 and TRBJ1-1; maybe TRBD1 (6 bases). CDR1 is LNHNV, CDR2 YYDKDF, per germline (reference sequence). The CDR3 runs to 13 residues. The V end was cut by 4 bases, the J end by 4 bases, with 10 bases between. The CDR3 bases are TGTGCCACCAGCAAAACAGGGCCCACTGAAGCTTTCTTT. Its translation: CATSKTGPTEAFF.

This chain uses TRBV5-1 with TRBJ1-1, with TRBD1 as a possible D gene (6 bases). This CDR3 region has 15 residues. Trimming removed 1 base at V and 0 bases at J, with 10 bases between. From germline, CDR1 is SGHRS and CDR2 YFSETQ. CDR3 protein: CASSLQGSVNTEAFF. CDR3 bases: TGCGCCAGCAGCTTGCAGGGGTCCGTGAACACTGAAGCTTTCTTT.

This clonotype was seen once. V and J are TRBV12-3 or TRBV12-4 and TRBJ1-2, with D possibly TRBD1 on 5 matching bases. Trimming removed 0 bases from V and 7 bases from J, with 12 bases in between. The CDR3 is 14 amino acids. CDR3 nucleotide sequence: TGTGCCAGCAGTTTAGCGCGGGGACGCGGTGGCTACACCTTC. It specifies CASSLARGRGGYTF.

This chain uses TRBV6-1 with TRBJ1-2; D is ambiguous. In germline, CDR1 is MNHNS, CDR2 SASEGT. Trimming pared 6 bases from V and 8 bases from J, leaving 10 bases between. This CDR3 region has 11 residues. CDR3 amino acids: CASRNDRGYTF. The CDR3 DNA sequence: TGTGCCAGCAGAAATGACCGGGGCTACACCTTC.

This clonotype has more than one count but fewer than ten. The chain employs TRBV6-5 and TRBJ2-2; D is ambiguous. V was shortened by 6 bases and J by 6 bases, with 8 bases between the two germline ends. The germline V gene encodes CDR1 MNHEY and CDR2 SVGAGI. CDR3 length: 12 amino acids. CDR3 loop: CASRRSAGELFF. As DNA, the CDR3 is TGTGCCAGCAGGCGTAGTGCCGGGGAGCTGTTTTTT.

This clonotype was picked up a small number of times. The genes are TRBV29-1 and TRBJ2-1; D is unresolved. Trimming cost V 4 bases and J 4 bases, with 8 bases left between them. The CDR3 runs to 12 residues. The germline CDR1 and CDR2 sequences are SQVTM and ANQGSEA. CDR3 coding DNA: TGCAGCGTTGTGGCAGATTACAATGAGCAGTTCTTC. It codes for CSVVADYNEQFF.

This clonotype has a handful of counts. This chain links TRBV6-5 with TRBJ2-1; 8 bases are shared with TRBD2. The CDR3 runs 15 residues. Trimming removed 6 bases from V and 7 bases from J; junction bases left unmatched: 11. The germline V gene encodes CDR1 MNHEY and CDR2 SVGAGI. The DNA for the CDR3 is TGTGCCAGCAGCCGCAGGGGTAGCGGGACGAATGAGCAGTTCTTC. This gives the protein CASSRRGSGTNEQFF.

This clonotype was seen a handful of times. This chain connects TRBV15 to TRBJ2-1; weak D call: TRBD2 (5 bases). V shed 8 bases and J shed 4 bases, with 9 bases lying between them. The CDR3 contains 12 residues. Per germline, CDR1 LNHNV and CDR2 YYDKDF (reference sequence). The DNA for the CDR3 is TGTGCCACCGAGGGAGATTACAATGAGCAGTTCTTC. It specifies CATEGDYNEQFF.

This rearrangement joins TRBV5-1 to TRBJ2-7, with 10 bases fitting TRBD1. After removal of 4 bases from V and 2 bases from J, the junction contained 6 bases not matched to a gene. The CDR3 runs 15 residues. Germline loops: CDR1 SGHRS, CDR2 YFSETQ. DNA of the CDR3: TGCGCCAGCAGCACCGAGGGACAGGGGACCTACGAGCAGTACTTC. It translates to CASSTEGQGTYEQYF.

This clonotype has more than one count but fewer than ten. The chain combines TRBV5-1 with TRBJ2-1; 8 nucleotides match TRBD2. Germline values: CDR1 SGHRS, CDR2 YFSETQ. The CDR3 is made up of 17 amino acids. V shed 0 bases and J 3 bases; nucleotides not matched to a gene: 8. The CDR3 loop is CASSLDPSGSVYNEQFF. CDR3 coding DNA: TGCGCCAGCAGCTTGGACCCGAGCGGGAGTGTCTACAATGAGCAGTTCTTC.